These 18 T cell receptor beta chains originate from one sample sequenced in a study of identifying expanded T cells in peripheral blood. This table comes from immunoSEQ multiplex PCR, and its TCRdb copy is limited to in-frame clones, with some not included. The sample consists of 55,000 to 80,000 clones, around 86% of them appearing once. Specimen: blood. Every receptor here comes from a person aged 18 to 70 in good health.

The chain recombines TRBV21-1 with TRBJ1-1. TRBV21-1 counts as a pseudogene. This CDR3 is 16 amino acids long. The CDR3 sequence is CASSTKHKIMNTEAFF. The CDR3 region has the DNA TGTGCCAGCAGCACTAAGCACAAAATAATGAACACTGAAGCTTTCTTT.

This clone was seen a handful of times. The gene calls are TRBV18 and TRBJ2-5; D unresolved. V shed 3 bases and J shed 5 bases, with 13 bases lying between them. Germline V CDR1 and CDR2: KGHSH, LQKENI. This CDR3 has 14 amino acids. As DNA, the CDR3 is TGTGCCAGCTCACCGGGAAGCGCCAGGGAGACCCAGTACTTC. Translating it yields CASSPGSARETQYF.

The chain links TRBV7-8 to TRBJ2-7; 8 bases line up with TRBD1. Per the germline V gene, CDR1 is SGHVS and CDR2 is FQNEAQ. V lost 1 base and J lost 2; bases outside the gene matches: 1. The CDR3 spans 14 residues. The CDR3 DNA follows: TGTGCCAGCAGCTTAGTACAGGGGGCCTACGAGCAGTACGTC. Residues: CASSLVQGAYEQYV.

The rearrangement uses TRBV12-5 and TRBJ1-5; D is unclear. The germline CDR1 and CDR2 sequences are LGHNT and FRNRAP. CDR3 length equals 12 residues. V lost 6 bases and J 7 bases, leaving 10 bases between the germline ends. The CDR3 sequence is CASGLDMQPQHF. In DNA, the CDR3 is TGTGCTAGTGGCCTCGACATGCAGCCCCAGCATTTT.

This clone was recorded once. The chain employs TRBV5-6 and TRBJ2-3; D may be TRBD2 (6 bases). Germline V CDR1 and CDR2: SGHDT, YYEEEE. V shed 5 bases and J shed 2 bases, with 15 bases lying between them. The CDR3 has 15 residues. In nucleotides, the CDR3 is TGTGCCAGCAGGCAGGGACTCCGAAACACAGATACGCAGTATTTT. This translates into CASRQGLRNTDTQYF.

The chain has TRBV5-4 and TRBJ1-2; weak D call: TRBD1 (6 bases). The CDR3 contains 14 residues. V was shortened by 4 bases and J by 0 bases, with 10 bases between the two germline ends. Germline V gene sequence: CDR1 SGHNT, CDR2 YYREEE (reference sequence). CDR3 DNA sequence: TGTGCCAGCAGCCCAACAGGGACTAACTATGGCTACACCTTC. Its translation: CASSPTGTNYGYTF.

This chain's CDR3 is CASSNTGSPFSGNTIYF. The CDR3 coding sequence is TGCGCCAGCAGCAACACAGGGTCCCCTTTCTCTGGAAACACCATATATTTT. The chain carries TRBV5-1 and TRBJ1-3, with TRBD1 as a possible D gene (6 bases). The germline V gene has CDR1 SGHRS and CDR2 YFSETQ. Trimming stripped 4 bases from V and 0 bases from J, with 17 bases between. The CDR3 has 17 amino acids.

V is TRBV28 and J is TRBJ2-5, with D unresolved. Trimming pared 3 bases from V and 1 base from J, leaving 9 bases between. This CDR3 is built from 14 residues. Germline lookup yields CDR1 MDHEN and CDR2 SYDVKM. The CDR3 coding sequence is TGTGCCAGCAGTTTTTTGAACATCCAAGAGACCCAGTACTTC. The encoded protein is CASSFLNIQETQYF.

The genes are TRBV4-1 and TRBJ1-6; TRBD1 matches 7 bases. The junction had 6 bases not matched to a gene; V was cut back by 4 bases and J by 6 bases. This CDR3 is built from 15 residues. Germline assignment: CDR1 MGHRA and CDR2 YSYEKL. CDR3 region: CASSRGTVLNSPLHF. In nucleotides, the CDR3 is TGCGCCAGCAGCCGAGGGACAGTCCTTAATTCACCCCTCCACTTT.

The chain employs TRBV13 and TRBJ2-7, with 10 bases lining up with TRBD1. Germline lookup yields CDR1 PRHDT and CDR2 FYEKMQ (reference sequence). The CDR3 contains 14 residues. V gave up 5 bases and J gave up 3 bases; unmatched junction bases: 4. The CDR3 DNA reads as TGTGCCAGCAGCCGGGGACAGGGGAGCTACGAGCAGTACTTC. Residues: CASSRGQGSYEQYF.

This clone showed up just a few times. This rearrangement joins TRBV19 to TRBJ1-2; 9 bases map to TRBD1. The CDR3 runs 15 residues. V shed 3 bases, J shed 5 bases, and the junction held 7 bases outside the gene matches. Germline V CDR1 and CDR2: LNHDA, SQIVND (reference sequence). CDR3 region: CASSIATGGNYGYTF. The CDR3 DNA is TGTGCCAGTAGTATCGCAACAGGGGGCAATTATGGCTACACCTTC.

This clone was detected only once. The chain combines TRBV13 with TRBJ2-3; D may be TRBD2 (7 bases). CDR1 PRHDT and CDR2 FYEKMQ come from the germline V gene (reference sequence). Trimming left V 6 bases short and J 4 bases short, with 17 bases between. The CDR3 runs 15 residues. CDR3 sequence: CASSLLGGAADTQYF. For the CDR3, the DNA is TGTGCCAGCAGTTTATTAGGGGGGGCAGCAGATACGCAGTATTTT.

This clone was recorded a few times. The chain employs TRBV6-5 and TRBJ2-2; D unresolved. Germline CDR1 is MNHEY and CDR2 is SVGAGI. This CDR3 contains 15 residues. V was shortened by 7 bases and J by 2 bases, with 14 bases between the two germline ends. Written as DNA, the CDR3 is TGTGCCAGCACCAAAGGTGCAGTAAACACCGGGGAGCTGTTTTTT. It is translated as CASTKGAVNTGELFF.

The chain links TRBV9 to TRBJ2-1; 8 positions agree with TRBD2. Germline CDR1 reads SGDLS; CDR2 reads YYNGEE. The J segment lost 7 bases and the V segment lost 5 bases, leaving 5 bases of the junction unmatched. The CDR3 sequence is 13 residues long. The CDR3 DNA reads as TGTGCCAGCAGTGGGGCTAGCGGGAATGAGCAGTTCTTC. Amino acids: CASSGASGNEQFF.

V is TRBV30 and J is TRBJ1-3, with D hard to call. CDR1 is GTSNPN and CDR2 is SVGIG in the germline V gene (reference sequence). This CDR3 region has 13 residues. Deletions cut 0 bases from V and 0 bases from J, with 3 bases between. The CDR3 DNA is TGTGCCTGGAGTGTCTCCTCTGGAAACACCATATATTTT. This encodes CAWSVSSGNTIYF.

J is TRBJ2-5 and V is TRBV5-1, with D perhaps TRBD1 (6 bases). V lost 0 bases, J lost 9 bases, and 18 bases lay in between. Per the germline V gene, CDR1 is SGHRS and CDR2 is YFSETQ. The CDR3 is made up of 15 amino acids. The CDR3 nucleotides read TGCGCCAGCAGCTTGGGTATAGGGGGACCCGACGCCCAGTACTTC. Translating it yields CASSLGIGGPDAQYF.

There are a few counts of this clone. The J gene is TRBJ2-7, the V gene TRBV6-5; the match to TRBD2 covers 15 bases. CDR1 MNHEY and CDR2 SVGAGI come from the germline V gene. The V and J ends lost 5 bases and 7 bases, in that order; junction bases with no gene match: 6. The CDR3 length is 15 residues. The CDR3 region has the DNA TGTGCCAGCAGTCGGACTAGCGGGGGGGCGGGTGAGCAGTACGTC. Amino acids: CASSRTSGGAGEQYV.

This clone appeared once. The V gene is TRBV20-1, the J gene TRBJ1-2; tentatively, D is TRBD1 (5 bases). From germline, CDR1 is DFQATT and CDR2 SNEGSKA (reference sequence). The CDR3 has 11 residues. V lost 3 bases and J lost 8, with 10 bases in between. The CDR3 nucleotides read TGCAGTGCTAGCACCAGGGCGGGCTACACCTTC. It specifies CSASTRAGYTF.